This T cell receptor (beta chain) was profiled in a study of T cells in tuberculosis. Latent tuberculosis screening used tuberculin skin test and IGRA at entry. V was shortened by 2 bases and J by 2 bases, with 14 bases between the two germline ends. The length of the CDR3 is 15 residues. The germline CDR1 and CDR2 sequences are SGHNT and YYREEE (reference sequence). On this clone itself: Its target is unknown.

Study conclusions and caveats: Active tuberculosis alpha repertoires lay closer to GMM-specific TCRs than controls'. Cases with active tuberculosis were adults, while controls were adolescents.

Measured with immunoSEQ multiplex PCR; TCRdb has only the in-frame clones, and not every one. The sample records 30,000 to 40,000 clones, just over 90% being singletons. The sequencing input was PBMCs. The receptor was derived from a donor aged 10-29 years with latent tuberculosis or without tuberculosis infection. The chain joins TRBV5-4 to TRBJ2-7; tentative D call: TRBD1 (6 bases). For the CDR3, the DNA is TGTGCCAGCAGCTTCTTGGCAGGGGTCCCCTACGAGCAGTACTTC. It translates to CASSFLAGVPYEQYF.